These 19 T cell receptor beta chains came from one sample sequenced in a study of T-cell memory formation after mild COVID-19. TCRdb re-called the 5' RACE reads through MiXCR, storing one row per CDR3 protein. The profile shows tens of thousands of distinct CDR3 sequences, under 7.5% of them singletons. The sample comprised PBMCs or a T cell subset sorted from them (not recorded which). The source is a man between 18 and 29 years old who had mild COVID-19 (a few samples of this study predate the infection). Cell type and time point are not known.

The chain recombines TRBV6-2 or TRBV6-3 with TRBJ2-5, with D possibly matching TRBD2 (6 bases). The CDR3 extends over 16 amino acids. V was clipped by 2 bases and J by 2 bases, with 15 bases between them. Germline CDR1 and CDR2: MNHEY and SVGEGT. The CDR3 DNA reads as TGTGCCAGCAGTTACGGCGCGGGGAGACCTCAAGAGACCCAGTACTTC. Translated, it gives CASSYGAGRPQETQYF.

This clonotype occurred a few times. This chain links TRBV12-3 or TRBV12-4 with TRBJ2-5, with 12 nucleotides matching TRBD2. The length of the CDR3 is 16 residues. After removal of 4 bases from V and 0 bases from J, the junction contained 3 bases not matched to a gene. The CDR3: CASSSLAGGHQETQYF. CDR3 nucleotides: TGTGCCAGCAGTTCACTAGCGGGGGGCCACCAAGAGACCCAGTACTTC.

This clonotype appeared a few times. V gene TRBV15 combines with J gene TRBJ1-2; 7 positions agree with TRBD1. The CDR3 has 12 amino acids. The V gene end was trimmed by 5 bases and the J gene end by 5 bases; junction bases not matched to a gene: 2. Germline V gene lookup returns CDR1 LNHNV and CDR2 YYDKDF (reference sequence). This CDR3 reads CATSRQGYGYTF. CDR3 DNA sequence: TGTGCCACCAGCCGACAGGGTTATGGCTACACCTTC. Looking up the rest from reference TRBV15 and TRBJ1-2 gives the full variable domain: DAMVIQNPRYQVTQFGKPVTLSCSQTLNHNVMYWYQQKSSQAPKLLFHYYDKDFNNEADTPDNFQSRRPNTSFCFLDIRSPGLGDTAMYLCATSRQGYGYTFGSGTRLTVV.

This clonotype has a count of ten or more. The chain joins TRBV4-2 to TRBJ2-3; possibly TRBD1 for D (6 bases). The germline V gene has CDR1 LGHNA and CDR2 YNFKEQ. There are 17 residues in the CDR3. Trimming shortened V by 4 bases and J by 2 bases, and 19 bases separated the two germline ends. The CDR3 loop reads CASSLLPGANPTDTQYF. In DNA, the CDR3 is TGTGCCAGCAGCCTCCTTCCAGGGGCTAACCCCACAGATACGCAGTATTTT.

The V call is TRBV27, the J call TRBJ2-1; TRBD1 or TRBD2 may be the D gene (5 bases each). The CDR3 is 15 amino acids. V was trimmed by 8 bases and J by 5 bases, leaving 19 bases between them. CDR1 and CDR2 (germline): MNHEY, SMNVEV (reference sequence). The CDR3 nucleotides read TGTGCCAGCCCCCTGGGGGTCCCTGGGGACAATGAGCAGTTCTTC. This codes for CASPLGVPGDNEQFF.

The chain uses TRBV7-2 and TRBJ1-1; D is undetermined. The V and J ends lost 7 bases and 3 bases respectively, with 12 bases between them. Germline CDR1 reads SGHTA; CDR2 reads FQGNSA. This CDR3 is 13 amino acids long. CDR3 region: CASTPRAYTEAFF. The CDR3 bases are TGTGCCAGCACCCCGAGGGCATACACTGAAGCTTTCTTT.

The chain uses TRBV2 and TRBJ2-3, with 7 bases fitting TRBD2. CDR1 and CDR2 (germline): SNHLY, FYNNEI. CDR3 length equals 15 residues. Trimming removed 8 bases from V and 0 bases from J; junction bases left unmatched: 8. CDR3 nucleotide sequence: TGTGCCAGCGGGCAGGAGCGGGAAAGCACAGATACGCAGTATTTT. Translation: CASGQERESTDTQYF. The entire variable domain, with the rest obtained from reference TRBV2 and TRBJ2-3, is as follows: EPEVTQTPSHQVTQMGQEVILRCVPISNHLYFYWYRQILGQKVEFLVSFYNNEISEKSEIFDDQFSVERPDGSNFTLKIRSTKLEDSAMYFCASGQERESTDTQYFGPGTRLTVL.

In its sample, this clonotype is medium-sized. The V gene is TRBV4-3, the J gene TRBJ2-1, with 10 nucleotides matching TRBD1. CDR1 and CDR2 (germline): LGHNA, YSLEER. The CDR3 has 15 amino acids. The ends lost 0 bases at V and 8 bases at J; junction bases unmatched: 4. The CDR3 nucleotides read TGCGCCAGCAGCCAAGAGGGACAGGGGTGGGATGAGCAGTTCTTC. Protein sequence: CASSQEGQGWDEQFF.

The chain employs TRBV4-1 and TRBJ2-5; the D call may be TRBD1 or TRBD2 (5 bases each). Germline CDR1 and CDR2: MGHRA and YSYEKL. There are 16 residues in the CDR3. V was clipped by 4 bases and J by 2 bases, with 17 bases between them. As DNA, the CDR3 is TGCGCCAGCAGCCCCACGGGGCACCCGGGACAAGAGACCCAGTACTTC. This codes for CASSPTGHPGQETQYF.

This clonotype occurred a few times. The chain recombines TRBV7-8 with TRBJ2-7; D is possibly TRBD2 (5 bases). The germline V gene has CDR1 SGHVS and CDR2 FQNEAQ. CDR3 size: 16 residues. Trimming cost V 3 bases and J 7 bases, with 22 bases left between them. Here the CDR3 DNA reads TGTGCCAGCAGCTTGCAGGCGGGCCCCCTTCTTTTGGAGCAGTACTTC. Protein product: CASSLQAGPLLLEQYF.

In its sample, this clonotype was seen a few times. V gene TRBV6-6 combines with J gene TRBJ2-5, with 8 bases that match TRBD1. Germline CDR1 and CDR2: MNHNY and SVGAGI (reference sequence). This CDR3 has 13 residues. Trimming at V came to 6 bases and at J to 3 bases, leaving 3 bases not matched to a gene. The CDR3, as DNA: TGTGCCAGCAGGACGACAGGGGAAGAGACCCAGTACTTC. This sequence encodes CASRTTGEETQYF.

This clonotype was counted between two and nine times. The rearrangement uses TRBV7-2 and TRBJ2-7; TRBD1 aligns across 9 bases. This CDR3 comprises 15 residues. The V segment lost 5 bases and the J segment 6 bases; nucleotides outside the gene matches: 11. The germline V gene has CDR1 SGHTA and CDR2 FQGNSA. CDR3 region: CASSLESGTGTEQYF. The CDR3 coding sequence is TGTGCCAGCAGCCTCGAGTCCGGGACAGGGACCGAGCAGTACTTC.

This clonotype was picked up a small number of times. V gene TRBV9 combines with J gene TRBJ2-2; tentative D call: TRBD2 (5 bases). V was trimmed by 7 bases and J by 3 bases, leaving 7 bases between them. This CDR3 spans 12 amino acids. The germline V gene has CDR1 SGDLS and CDR2 YYNGEE. CDR3 protein: CASHGDTGELFF. The CDR3 nucleotides are TGTGCCAGCCACGGGGACACCGGGGAGCTGTTTTTT.

Only a few counts were recorded for this clonotype. V is TRBV7-9 and J is TRBJ1-4; D remains unclear. CDR1 is SEHNR and CDR2 is FQNEAQ in the germline V gene (reference sequence). This CDR3 spans 13 amino acids. V lost 4 bases and J 14 bases, leaving 17 bases between the germline ends. The chain's CDR3 is CASSSIGQLELFF. The CDR3 DNA reads TGTGCCAGCAGCTCGATAGGGCAGCTAGAGCTGTTTTTT.

The chain has TRBV6-2 or TRBV6-3 and TRBJ1-2; D gene unclear. The germline V gene has CDR1 MNHEY and CDR2 SVGEGT. The CDR3 runs to 13 residues. For the CDR3, the DNA is TGTCGAGCGTCTGGACCTGCTAACTATGGCTACACCTTC. Protein: CRASGPANYGYTF.

The chain links TRBV7-3 to TRBJ2-1; TRBD2 agrees at 9 bases. Germline CDR1 and CDR2: SGHTA and FQGTGA. The CDR3 runs to 14 residues. V lost 5 bases to trimming and J lost 5 bases; unmatched junction nucleotides: 4. CDR3 sequence (DNA): TGTGCCAGCAGCCCGACTAGCGGAAACAATGAGCAGTTCTTC. Its protein product is CASSPTSGNNEQFF.

The genes are TRBV2 and TRBJ2-3, with D uncertain. V was cut by 7 bases and J by 3 bases, with 5 bases left in between. CDR3 size: 11 residues. Germline V gene lookup returns CDR1 SNHLY and CDR2 FYNNEI. The CDR3 nucleotides read TGTGCCAGCATGGAAACAGATACGCAGTATTTT. This sequence encodes CASMETDTQYF.

In this sample, this clonotype turned up many times. The rearrangement links TRBV7-9 to TRBJ2-3, with D perhaps assigned TRBD1 or TRBD2 (5 bases each). The CDR3 sequence is 16 residues long. Germline V gene sequence: CDR1 SEHNR, CDR2 FQNEAQ (reference sequence). Deletions cut 5 bases from V and 2 bases from J, with 17 bases between. The CDR3 spells CASSPRRGAFTDTQYF. CDR3 coding DNA: TGTGCCAGCAGCCCACGGCGAGGGGCTTTCACAGATACGCAGTATTTT.

This clonotype showed up many times. The gene calls are TRBV29-1 and TRBJ2-5, with 8 bases lining up with TRBD1. Germline lookup yields CDR1 SQVTM and CDR2 ANQGSEA. After removal of 7 bases from V and 5 bases from J, the junction contained 12 bases not matched to a gene. The CDR3 spans 14 residues. The CDR3 DNA is TGCAGCGGGCGGACAGGGACCGCCCTGGAGACCCAGTACTTC. This encodes CSGRTGTALETQYF.